The 25 T cell receptor beta chains listed next were all sequenced from one sample in a study of shared clonotypes between healthy human individuals. Produced via immunoSEQ multiplex PCR; TCRdb's table is partial and in-frame only. The repertoire holds about a million clones, with roughly 80% as singletons. Sequencing used memory CD4+ T cells from PBMCs. The subset here: CD45RA-negative fraction. These TCRs come from a man aged 18 to 30 in good health. Some clones in this sample may be carry-over from other donors' samples.

The V call is TRBV5-1, the J call TRBJ2-3, with 7 positions matching TRBD2. This CDR3 has 14 residues. V trimming: 4 bases; J trimming: 5 bases; junction bases outside the gene matches: 7. Germline lookup yields CDR1 SGHRS and CDR2 YFSETQ. The CDR3 region has the DNA TGCGCCAGCAGCGACGGGGGGATCGGAGATACGCAGTATTTT. Its translation: CASSDGGIGDTQYF.

This clone occurred many times. The identical CDR3 is also encoded by other nucleotide sequences in the sample. The chain couples TRBV10-3 to TRBJ2-5; D not certain. The CDR3 spans 15 residues. Between the trimmed V and J ends, which lost 0 bases and 1 base, there was a span of 9 bases. Germline V lookup: CDR1 ENHRY, CDR2 SYGVKD. The CDR3 coding sequence is TGTGCCATCAGTGAGTCAAGGGTCCCCCAAGAGACCCAGTACTTC. It encodes CAISESRVPQETQYF.

This clone has a handful of counts. The gene calls are TRBV6-6 and TRBJ2-7; 7 bases line up with TRBD2. J was trimmed by 5 bases and V by 5 bases; bases with no gene match: 15. The CDR3 has 16 residues. Germline V gives CDR1 MNHNY, CDR2 SVGAGI (reference sequence). CDR3 amino acids: CASSPPGGLKRDEQYF. CDR3 bases: TGTGCCAGCAGTCCTCCGGGGGGACTGAAGAGGGACGAGCAGTACTTC.

The chain is built from TRBV6-1 and TRBJ2-7; possibly TRBD1 for D (5 bases). Germline V gene sequence: CDR1 MNHNS, CDR2 SASEGT. The ends were cut back, 2 bases at V and 6 bases at J, with 14 bases in the middle. The CDR3 is 14 residues long. DNA of the CDR3: TGTGCCAGCAGTGAACTAGGGGATCCGGGCGAGCAGTACTTC. Translating gives CASSELGDPGEQYF.

In the case of this clone: This same CDR3 is encoded by further DNA sequences in the sample. This chain uses TRBV20-1 with TRBJ2-5, with 7 bases identical to TRBD1. The CDR3 is 11 amino acids. CDR1 is DFQATT and CDR2 is SNEGSKA in the germline V gene (reference sequence). The J segment lost 3 bases and the V segment lost 6 bases, leaving 1 base of the junction unmatched. CDR3 protein: CSAGTEETQYF. Written as DNA, the CDR3 is TGCAGTGCAGGGACAGAAGAGACCCAGTACTTC.

This chain links TRBV11-2 with TRBJ1-1; no clear D gene. Trimming pared 2 bases from V and 5 bases from J, leaving 9 bases between. Germline V gives CDR1 SGHAT, CDR2 FQNNGV. The CDR3 totals 13 residues. CDR3 region: CASSLLLRTEAFF. As DNA, the CDR3 is TGTGCCAGCAGCTTATTGCTGAGGACTGAAGCTTTCTTT.

The V and J genes are TRBV6-4 and TRBJ2-2; the D is unclear. Germline V CDR1 and CDR2: MRHNA, SNTAGT. The CDR3 extends over 13 amino acids. V shed 2 bases and J shed 6 bases, with 7 bases lying between them. The CDR3 loop reads CASSDLESGELFF. The CDR3 DNA reads as TGTGCCAGCAGTGACCTAGAGTCCGGGGAGCTGTTTTTT.

This CDR3 reads CASRERRSVNTEAFF. CDR3 bases: TGTGCCAGCAGAGAAAGACGGTCGGTGAACACTGAAGCTTTCTTT. The rearrangement joins TRBV27 to TRBJ1-1, with no clear D. The CDR3 covers 15 residues. The germline V and J ends were trimmed by 6 bases and 0 bases, with 14 bases remaining between them. CDR1 and CDR2 from the germline V gene are MNHEY and SMNVEV (reference sequence).

The chain recombines TRBV6-6 with TRBJ2-7; 7 nucleotides agree with TRBD2. This CDR3 is 15 amino acids long. From germline, CDR1 is MNHNY and CDR2 SVGAGI (reference sequence). J gave up 4 bases and V 0 bases, and 6 bases lay outside the gene matches. The CDR3 bases are TGTGCCAGCAGTTACTCGACGGGAGGAGGGTACGAGCAGTACTTC. Translating it yields CASSYSTGGGYEQYF.

V usage is TRBV2 and J usage is TRBJ2-7, with TRBD2 matching over 8 bases. J lost 0 bases, V lost 8 bases, and 9 bases had no gene match. The CDR3 totals 15 residues. Germline CDR1 and CDR2: SNHLY and FYNNEI. CDR3 nucleotides: TGTGCCAGCCCACGGGGCGGGAGGTCCTCCTACGAGCAGTACTTC. This translates into CASPRGGRSSYEQYF.

The rearrangement joins TRBV23-1 to TRBJ2-1; 8 nucleotides line up with TRBD1. TRBV23-1 is treated as an ORF (open reading frame) with a function not yet certain. The CDR3 is 15 residues long. Germline trimming cut 7 bases from V and 7 bases from J; bases unmatched to any gene: 12. The chain's CDR3 is CASTLGPGGWNEQFF. CDR3 bases: TGCGCCAGCACGCTAGGCCCAGGGGGCTGGAATGAGCAGTTCTTC.

On this clone itself: Different DNA sequences within this sample yield the same CDR3. V and J are TRBV6-1 and TRBJ1-2; unclear D gene. This CDR3 has 10 amino acids. Germline loops: CDR1 MNHNS, CDR2 SASEGT. Deletions cut 6 bases from V and 5 bases from J, with 4 bases between. CDR3 nucleotides: TGTGCCAGCAGCCGATATGGCTACACCTTC. Its translation is CASSRYGYTF.

CDR3 in DNA: TGTGCCAGCTCGGGTTGGCTGGTCGCAGATACGCAGTATTTT. It is translated as CASSGWLVADTQYF. This chain connects TRBV18 to TRBJ2-3; D gene uncertain. Trimming cost V 6 bases and J 4 bases, with 14 bases left between them. This CDR3 is 14 amino acids long. CDR1 KGHSH and CDR2 LQKENI come from the germline V gene.

V usage is TRBV5-4 and J usage is TRBJ2-1; 14 bases match TRBD2. The trim removed 4 bases at V and 6 bases at J, leaving 12 bases unmatched. In germline, CDR1 is SGHNT, CDR2 YYREEE (reference sequence). This CDR3 has 18 residues. The CDR3 region has the DNA TGTGCCAGCAGCCAGGGACTAGCGGGAGTAACGTCACGCAATGAGCAGTTCTTC. Encoded protein: CASSQGLAGVTSRNEQFF.

This CDR3 is CASSQGRREQYF. DNA of the CDR3: TGTGCCAGCAGCCAAGGACGTCGCGAGCAGTACTTC. The chain is built from TRBV11-3 and TRBJ2-7, with D unclear. V dropped 5 bases and J dropped 6 bases, with 11 bases sitting between them. The CDR3 is 12 amino acids. Germline V gene sequence: CDR1 SGHNT, CDR2 YENEEA.

This clone has only a few counts. J is TRBJ2-7 and V is TRBV13; D is perhaps TRBD1 or TRBD2 (5 bases each). The CDR3 loop spans 15 amino acids. V was pared by 5 bases and J by 3 bases, with 17 bases between. Germline V gene data show CDR1 as PRHDT and CDR2 as FYEKMQ (reference sequence). CDR3 region: CASSRRDGGNYEQYF. The DNA for the CDR3 is TGTGCCAGCAGCCGCCGGGACGGTGGAAACTACGAGCAGTACTTC.

The chain joins TRBV2 to TRBJ1-4; 7 nucleotides match TRBD1. J was trimmed by 8 bases and V by 4 bases; bases with no gene match: 7. CDR3 length: 14 amino acids. Per the germline V gene, CDR1 is SNHLY and CDR2 is FYNNEI. CDR3 region: CASSVTGAREKLFF. The CDR3, as DNA: TGTGCCAGCAGTGTAACAGGGGCTCGGGAAAAACTGTTTTTT. The full variable domain, rest sourced from reference TRBV2 and TRBJ1-4, is EPEVTQTPSHQVTQMGQEVILRCVPISNHLYFYWYRQILGQKVEFLVSFYNNEISEKSEIFDDQFSVERPDGSNFTLKIRSTKLEDSAMYFCASSVTGAREKLFFGSGTQLSVL.

A few counts support this clone. This chain joins TRBV4-2 and TRBJ2-2; a weak D match, TRBD2 (5 bases). Germline values: CDR1 LGHNA, CDR2 YNFKEQ. With 0 bases removed from V and 1 base from J, the gap between germline ends came to 12 bases. The CDR3 has 17 amino acids. In nucleotides, the CDR3 is TGTGCCAGCAGCCAAGATGCGACGGGATGGAACACCGGGGAGCTGTTTTTT. This codes for CASSQDATGWNTGELFF.

On this clone itself: The junction departs from germline at one end; a sequencing error may be responsible. The rearrangement joins TRBV5-1 to TRBJ2-7; D possibly corresponds to TRBD2 (6 bases). Germline V gene lookup returns CDR1 SGHRS and CDR2 YFSETQ. The CDR3 runs 14 residues. DNA for the CDR3: TGCGCCAGCACCTTGGGGGGAGACATCTACGAGCAGTACTTC. Translating it yields CASTLGGDIYEQYF.

V is TRBV5-4 and J is TRBJ2-1, with 13 bases identical to TRBD2. Germline V gene data show CDR1 as SGHNT and CDR2 as YYREEE (reference sequence). V shed 5 bases and J 8 bases; nucleotides not matched to a gene: 7. This CDR3 is 15 amino acids long. The CDR3 is CASSPGTSGIDEQFF. The CDR3 DNA follows: TGTGCCAGCAGTCCCGGGACTAGCGGGATAGATGAGCAGTTCTTC.

The chain is built from TRBV5-4 and TRBJ2-2, with 8 bases aligning to TRBD2. V lost 8 bases to trimming and J lost 4 bases; unmatched junction nucleotides: 13. The length of the CDR3 is 16 residues. Germline V gene sequence: CDR1 SGHNT, CDR2 YYREEE (reference sequence). Here the CDR3 reads CASSPAGLAGTGELFF. The CDR3 DNA follows: TGTGCCAGTTCCCCGGCGGGGCTAGCGGGCACCGGGGAGCTGTTTTTT.

This sequence joins TRBV5-1 and TRBJ2-5; D remains ambiguous. The J call could be wrong; TRBJ2-7 is a better fit for the DNA end. Germline V gene data show CDR1 as SGHRS and CDR2 as YFSETQ. The length of the CDR3 is 14 residues. CDR3 protein: CASSFGNRRYEQYF. The CDR3 bases are TGCGCCAGCAGCTTTGGTAACAGACGCTACGAGCAGTACTTC.

The chain has TRBV23-1 and TRBJ2-2; 8 nucleotides match TRBD2. TRBV23-1 qualifies as an ORF whose function is uncertain. The CDR3 has 17 residues. J lost 4 bases, V lost 3 bases, and 10 bases had no gene match. The CDR3 protein is CASSQRHGGRRTGELFF. Here the CDR3 DNA reads TGCGCCAGCAGTCAGCGCCATGGCGGGAGGCGCACCGGGGAGCTGTTTTTT.

Details on this clone: A single base is all that separates this from a far larger clone, so a read error is likely. The chain is built from TRBV11-2 and TRBJ2-1; no definite D call. Germline CDR1 SGHAT, CDR2 FQNNGV. CDR3 length: 15 amino acids. CDR3 coding DNA: TGTGCCAGCAGCTTAGTTCCAGAGGCCTACAGTGAGCAGTTCTTC. It yields the protein CASSLVPEAYSEQFF. Complete variable domain (other parts from reference TRBV11-2 and TRBJ2-1): EAGVAQSPRYKIIEKRQSVAFWCNPISGHATLYWYQQILGQGPKLLIQFQNNGVVDDSQLPKDRFSAERLKGVDSTLKIQPAKLEDSAVYLCASSLVPEAYSEQFFGPGTRLTVL.

The chain is built from TRBV10-3 and TRBJ2-7; D may be TRBD2 (5 bases). The V and J ends lost 3 bases and 12 bases respectively, with 12 bases between them. CDR1 ENHRY and CDR2 SYGVKD come from the germline V gene. CDR3 length equals 11 residues. CDR3 protein: CAISDRGGRYF. The CDR3 DNA sequence: TGTGCCATCAGTGATCGTGGAGGCAGGTACTTC.